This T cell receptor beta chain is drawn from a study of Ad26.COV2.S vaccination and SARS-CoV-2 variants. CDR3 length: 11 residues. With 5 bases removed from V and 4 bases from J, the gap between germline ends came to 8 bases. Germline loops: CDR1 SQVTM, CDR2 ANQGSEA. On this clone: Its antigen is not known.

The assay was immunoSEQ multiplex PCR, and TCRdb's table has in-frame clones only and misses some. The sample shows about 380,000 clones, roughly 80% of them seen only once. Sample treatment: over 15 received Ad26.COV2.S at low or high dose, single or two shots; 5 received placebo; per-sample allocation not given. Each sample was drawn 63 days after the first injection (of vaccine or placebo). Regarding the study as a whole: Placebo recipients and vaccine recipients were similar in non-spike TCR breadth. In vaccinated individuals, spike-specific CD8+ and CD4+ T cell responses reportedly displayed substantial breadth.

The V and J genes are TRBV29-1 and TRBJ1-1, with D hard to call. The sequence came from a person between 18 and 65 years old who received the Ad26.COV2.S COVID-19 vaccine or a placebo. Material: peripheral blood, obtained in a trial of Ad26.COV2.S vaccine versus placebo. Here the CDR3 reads CSVFTSTEAFF. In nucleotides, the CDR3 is TGCAGCGTTTTTACATCCACTGAAGCTTTCTTT.